The source of this TCR beta chain is a study of OX40 agonist ivuxolimab in advanced cancers. About the study: Of the patients, three showed partial responses, one with hepatocellular carcinoma and two with cutaneous melanoma. Findings and limits, study-wide: Part of the nonresponder group also had normalized T-cell clonal expansion that was low.

Sequenced by immunoSEQ multiplex PCR; TCRdb stores in-frame clones only, minus some. The repertoire consists of roughly 63,000 clones, with 75% to 90% occurring once and the leading ten covering around 13%. In regard to this clone: The antigen remains unidentified.

Sample: CD4+ or CD8+ T cells sorted from blood, taken in a trial of the OX40 agonist ivuxolimab. This receptor was obtained from an adult with an advanced solid tumor such as melanoma, head and neck, liver or kidney cancer.

CDR3 protein: CASSLGTVSEAFF. CDR3 sequence (DNA): TGTGCCAGCAGTTTAGGAACCGTCTCTGAAGCTTTCTTT. This chain joins TRBV6-5 and TRBJ1-1; D is ambiguous. The CDR3 extends over 13 amino acids. Germline V CDR1 and CDR2: MNHEY, SVGAGI. Trimming shortened V by 4 bases and J by 6 bases, and 12 bases separated the two germline ends.